The present T cell receptor beta chain was sequenced within a study of cytomegalovirus exposure and HLA in healthy donors. Study-level points and caveats: Prior analysis indicated that the majority of TCR beta V segments exhibited productivity approximately 87% or approximately 30% of the time. The study put some 160 TCR beta chains on its list as cytomegalovirus-associated. The authors later found HLA-associated TCR beta chains more clonally expanded than equally common others. When a later analysis was performed, an Asian-associated ancestry cluster reportedly had fewer N-insertions than the approximately 700-donor mean.

Primers for the PCR totalled 60 Vbeta and 13 Jbeta. The protocol was immunoSEQ multiplex PCR, while the TCRdb copy is restricted to in-frame clones and leaves out a portion. The table lists approximately 180,000 clones, about three quarters of them singletons. Notes on this clone: Antigen specificity is unknown.

V was shortened by 4 bases and J by 1 base, with 7 bases between the two germline ends. This CDR3 spans 13 amino acids. Germline lookup yields CDR1 SEHNR and CDR2 FQNEAQ (reference sequence). V and J are TRBV7-9 and TRBJ2-5; no definite D call. This receptor was identified in a woman aged 40 to 50 in good health and CMV-seronegative. Sequencing input: PBMCs. CDR3 sequence reads: CASSSRTQETQYF. CDR3 coding DNA: TGTGCCAGCAGCTCCAGAACCCAAGAGACCCAGTACTTC.